Presented here are 8 T cell receptor beta chains from one specimen sequenced in a study of T cell responses to AZD1222 COVID-19 vaccine. Clones were sequenced by immunoSEQ multiplex PCR, and TCRdb holds only the in-frame ones, with some missing. Of approximately 98,000 clones listed, approximately 89% are singletons. Sequencing used peripheral blood, obtained on day 0 of MenACWY control vaccination. All receptors derive from an adult in good health.

In this sample, this clone turned up a few times. This chain connects TRBV27 to TRBJ2-1, with 12 positions matching TRBD2. Trimming at V came to 5 bases and at J to 2 bases, leaving 4 bases not matched to a gene. The CDR3 sequence is 16 residues long. Germline loops: CDR1 MNHEY, CDR2 SMNVEV (reference sequence). The CDR3 loop is CASSSASGGAYNEQFF. Written as DNA, the CDR3 is TGTGCCAGCAGTAGCGCTAGCGGGGGGGCCTACAATGAGCAGTTCTTC.

This sequence joins TRBV5-1 and TRBJ2-3; D possibly corresponds to TRBD2 (7 bases). The CDR3 length is 14 residues. Trimming took 4 bases from V and 5 from J, leaving 14 bases between them. Germline V gene sequence: CDR1 SGHRS, CDR2 YFSETQ. CDR3 bases: TGCGCCAGCAGCCCCGGGGGGCTCGGAGATACGCAGTATTTT. The encoded protein is CASSPGGLGDTQYF.

For this clone: The sample has other DNA sequences that encode this CDR3 too. J is TRBJ1-2 and V is TRBV7-2, with D hard to call. V lost 1 base and J 2 bases, leaving 5 bases between the germline ends. The CDR3 extends over 13 amino acids. Germline V gene sequence: CDR1 SGHTA, CDR2 FQGNSA. CDR3 residues: CASSLDENYGYTF. CDR3 bases: TGTGCCAGCAGCTTAGACGAGAACTATGGCTACACCTTC.

This chain links TRBV11-2 with TRBJ1-1; no clear D gene. This CDR3 is 11 amino acids long. The germline V and J ends were trimmed by 3 bases and 11 bases, with 10 bases remaining between them. Germline CDR1 is SGHAT and CDR2 is FQNNGV. CDR3 bases: TGTGCCAGCAGCTTCGGTCAGTGGGCTTTCTTT. It translates to CASSFGQWAFF.

V and J are TRBV10-3 and TRBJ1-2, with TRBD1 as a possible D gene (6 bases). With 7 bases removed from V and 3 bases from J, the gap between germline ends came to 12 bases. In germline, CDR1 is ENHRY, CDR2 SYGVKD. The CDR3 loop spans 13 amino acids. The CDR3 loop is CAITPSGDYGYTF. The CDR3 region has the DNA TGTGCCATCACTCCCTCAGGGGACTATGGCTACACCTTC.

This chain joins TRBV5-1 and TRBJ2-1; D possibly corresponds to TRBD1 (6 bases). V was cut by 6 bases and J by 6 bases, with 19 bases left in between. The CDR3 has 15 amino acids. In germline, CDR1 is SGHRS, CDR2 YFSETQ. CDR3 bases: TGCGCCAGCACCCTCAGGGACACCAGGGCCAATGAGCAGTTCTTC. This encodes CASTLRDTRANEQFF. The full variable domain, in which reference TRBV5-1 and TRBJ2-1 provide the parts outside the CDR3, is KAGVTQTPRYLIKTRGQQVTLSCSPISGHRSVSWYQQTPGQGLQFLFEYFSETQRNKGNFPGRFSGRQFSNSRSEMNVSTLELGDSALYLCASTLRDTRANEQFFGPGTRLTVL.

The rearrangement uses TRBV5-1 and TRBJ1-1; no reliable D call. Germline V gene data show CDR1 as SGHRS and CDR2 as YFSETQ. The CDR3 is made up of 14 amino acids. Trimming removed 4 bases from V and 9 bases from J, with 19 bases in between. The CDR3 DNA sequence: TGCGCCAGCAGCCCCGGAAGTCCCCCCTTGCAAGCTTTCTTT. This sequence encodes CASSPGSPPLQAFF.

This chain links TRBV28 with TRBJ2-5; D not resolved. This CDR3 is 16 amino acids long. The germline gives CDR1 MDHEN, CDR2 SYDVKM. V lost 3 bases, J lost 2 bases, and 16 bases lay in between. In DNA, the CDR3 is TGTGCCAGCAGTTTTTGGGCAGCATTGACACAAGAGACCCAGTACTTC. Translation gives CASSFWAALTQETQYF. The full variable domain, completed using reference TRBV28 and TRBJ2-5, is DVKVTQSSRYLVKRTGEKVFLECVQDMDHENMFWYRQDPGLGLRLIYFSYDVKMKEKGDIPEGYSVSREKKERFSLILESASTNQTSMYLCASSFWAALTQETQYFGPGTRLLVL.